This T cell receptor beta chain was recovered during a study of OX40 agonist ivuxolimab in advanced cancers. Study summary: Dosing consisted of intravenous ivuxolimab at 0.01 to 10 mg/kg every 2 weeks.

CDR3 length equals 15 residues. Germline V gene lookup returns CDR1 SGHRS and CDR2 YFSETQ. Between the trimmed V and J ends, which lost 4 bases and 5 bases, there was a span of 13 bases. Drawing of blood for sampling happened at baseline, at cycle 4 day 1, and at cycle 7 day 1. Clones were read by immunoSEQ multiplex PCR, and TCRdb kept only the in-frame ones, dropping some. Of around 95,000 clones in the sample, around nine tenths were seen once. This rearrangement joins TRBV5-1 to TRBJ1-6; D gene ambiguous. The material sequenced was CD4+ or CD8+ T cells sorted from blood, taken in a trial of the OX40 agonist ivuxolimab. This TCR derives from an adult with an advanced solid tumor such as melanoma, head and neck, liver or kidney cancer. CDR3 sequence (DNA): TGCGCCAGCAGCCCACGTCGGGGAAATAATTCACCCCTCCACTTT. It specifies CASSPRRGNNSPLHF.